The 16 T cell receptor beta chains in this list originate from one sample, sequenced in a study of CD8+ T cells in alopecia areata. cDNA reverse transcribed from extracted RNA served as the sequencing template. Clones were read by immunoSEQ multiplex PCR, and TCRdb kept only the in-frame ones, dropping some. The sample lists more than 110,000 clones, about 56% occurring once. Treatment described: oral pan-JAK inhibitor, 5-10 mg twice daily. The material was CD8+ T cells sorted from blood, obtained at week 4, from a patient treated with tofacitinib. The receptors stem from a human donor with alopecia areata.

The V and J genes are TRBV4-1 and TRBJ2-3, with 10 bases that match TRBD2. CDR1 and CDR2 from the germline V gene are MGHRA and YSYEKL. With V trimmed by 1 base and J by 3 bases, 1 base remained unmatched. This CDR3 contains 15 residues. The CDR3 DNA sequence: TGCGCCAGCAGCCAAGTAGCGGGGGGTACAGATACGCAGTATTTT. This sequence encodes CASSQVAGGTDTQYF.

The V call is TRBV6-5, the J call TRBJ2-2, with D possibly TRBD1 on 6 matching bases. This CDR3 spans 14 amino acids. The V gene lost 6 bases and the J gene lost 7 bases, with 15 bases spanning the gap. Germline-derived CDR1 and CDR2 are MNHEY and SVGAGI. CDR3 residues: CASSPGVEVGELFF. The CDR3 region has the DNA TGTGCCAGCAGCCCAGGGGTAGAGGTCGGGGAGCTGTTTTTT.

The chain carries TRBV29-1 and TRBJ1-5; D call uncertain. Germline CDR1 SQVTM, CDR2 ANQGSEA. Trimming left V 6 bases short and J 5 bases short, with 14 bases between. The CDR3 runs to 13 residues. The CDR3 reads CSVGPGFDQPQHF. The DNA of the CDR3 is TGCAGCGTCGGTCCCGGGTTCGATCAGCCCCAGCATTTT.

The gene calls are TRBV5-6 and TRBJ1-4, with 9 bases that match TRBD1. Germline V gene sequence: CDR1 SGHDT, CDR2 YYEEEE. V gave up 3 bases and J gave up 5 bases; unmatched junction bases: 5. The CDR3 is 15 amino acids. The CDR3 loop reads CASSYIQGANEKLFF. The CDR3 DNA sequence: TGTGCCAGCAGCTACATACAGGGGGCCAATGAAAAACTGTTTTTT.

This clone was observed once. The V and J genes are TRBV5-4 and TRBJ2-2, with TRBD1 matching 10 bases. There are 14 residues in the CDR3. V dropped 3 bases and J dropped 6; count of bases not matched to a gene: 2. Germline CDR1 SGHNT, CDR2 YYREEE (reference sequence). The CDR3 region is CASSWDRGAGELFF. Written as DNA, the CDR3 is TGTGCCAGCAGCTGGGACAGGGGAGCCGGGGAGCTGTTTTTT. The full variable domain, its missing parts supplied by reference TRBV5-4 and TRBJ2-2, is ETGVTQSPTHLIKTRGQQVTLRCSSQSGHNTVSWYQQALGQGPQFIFQYYREEENGRGNFPPRFSGLQFPNYSSELNVNALELDDSALYLCASSWDRGAGELFFGEGSRLTVL.

V gene TRBV9 combines with J gene TRBJ2-1, with 7 bases aligning to TRBD1. The junction had 5 bases not matched to a gene; V was cut back by 3 bases and J by 2 bases. The CDR3 length is 15 residues. Germline CDR1 and CDR2: SGDLS and YYNGEE. The CDR3 bases are TGTGCCAGCAGCGAACGGACAGGAACCTACAATGAGCAGTTCTTC. Its translation: CASSERTGTYNEQFF.

In this sample, this clone turned up a few times. The rearrangement links TRBV27 to TRBJ1-4; the D gene is possibly TRBD1 (5 bases). Trimming pared 5 bases from V and 10 bases from J, leaving 17 bases between. The CDR3 contains 14 residues. Germline CDR1 and CDR2: MNHEY and SMNVEV (reference sequence). The CDR3 DNA follows: TGTGCCAGCAGTCCGACGGTCCCCGGGGGAAAACTGTTTTTT. It yields the protein CASSPTVPGGKLFF.

This chain uses TRBV30 with TRBJ2-5; 8 positions agree with TRBD1. The CDR3 consists of 14 residues. Trimming removed 1 base from V and 1 base from J; junction bases left unmatched: 2. In germline, CDR1 is GTSNPN, CDR2 SVGIG (reference sequence). Written as DNA, the CDR3 is TGTGCCTGGAGTGCCACAGGGGGCCAAGAGACCCAGTACTTC. Translation gives CAWSATGGQETQYF.

By sample fraction, this clone is medium-sized. The chain employs TRBV25-1 and TRBJ2-2; TRBD1 might be the D (6 bases). Germline V gene data show CDR1 as MGHDK and CDR2 as SYGVNS. The CDR3 extends over 14 amino acids. V lost 4 bases to trimming and J lost 3 bases, with 9 bases between them. The CDR3: CASSGPGDTGELFF. The CDR3 DNA reads as TGTGCCAGCAGTGGACCAGGGGACACCGGGGAGCTGTTTTTT.

The chain's CDR3 is CSVARGSTGELFF. For the CDR3, the DNA is TGCAGCGTCGCCAGGGGGAGCACCGGGGAGCTGTTTTTT. V and J are TRBV29-1 and TRBJ2-2, with 7 bases identical to TRBD1. Germline-derived CDR1 and CDR2 are SQVTM and ANQGSEA. After removal of 6 bases from V and 4 bases from J, the junction contained 5 bases not matched to a gene. This CDR3 spans 13 amino acids.

The chain carries TRBV5-6 and TRBJ2-7; D gene uncertain. V lost 0 bases to trimming and J lost 3 bases, with 10 bases between them. The CDR3 length is 14 residues. CDR1 and CDR2 (germline): SGHDT, YYEEEE. For the CDR3, the DNA is TGTGCCAGCAGCTTGGCGTCACAGTTCTACGAGCAGTACTTC. It translates to CASSLASQFYEQYF.

DNA of the CDR3: TGTGCCAGCACCCCCGCGGCCCGGGGCGACACCTTC. It specifies CASTPAARGDTF. The V and J genes are TRBV9 and TRBJ1-2, with TRBD1 as a possible D gene (5 bases). The CDR3 runs 12 residues. CDR1 and CDR2 from the germline V gene are SGDLS and YYNGEE. V was cut by 6 bases and J by 12 bases, with 18 bases left in between.

This chain connects TRBV13 to TRBJ2-2; a weak D match, TRBD2 (5 bases). V lost 5 bases and J lost 5, with 12 bases in between. The CDR3 runs 14 residues. CDR1 is PRHDT, CDR2 FYEKMQ, per germline (reference sequence). CDR3 sequence: CASSPVRETGELFF. DNA for the CDR3: TGTGCCAGCAGCCCCGTTCGGGAAACCGGGGAGCTGTTTTTT.

This sequence joins TRBV11-2 and TRBJ2-1; 8 bases are shared with TRBD1. Losses at the gene ends were 2 bases for V and 6 bases for J; bases not matched to a gene: 15. The germline V gene has CDR1 SGHAT and CDR2 FQNNGV. The CDR3 contains 18 residues. The CDR3 nucleotides read TGTGCCAGCAGCTTAACCGGTGGACAGGGAGGAGCGGCCAATGAGCAGTTCTTC. It is translated as CASSLTGGQGGAANEQFF.

In this sample, this clone turned up a few times. This CDR3 is also generated by other DNA sequences in the sample. This chain uses TRBV15 with TRBJ2-5; weak D call: TRBD1 (6 bases). Germline V gene lookup returns CDR1 LNHNV and CDR2 YYDKDF (reference sequence). The CDR3 spans 13 residues. V lost 0 bases to trimming and J lost 5 bases, with 7 bases between them. The CDR3 coding sequence is TGTGCCACCAGCAGAGATAGGGGGGAGACCCAGTACTTC. It codes for CATSRDRGETQYF. Full variable domain (outside the CDR3, taken from reference TRBV15 and TRBJ2-5): DAMVIQNPRYQVTQFGKPVTLSCSQTLNHNVMYWYQQKSSQAPKLLFHYYDKDFNNEADTPDNFQSRRPNTSFCFLDIRSPGLGDTAMYLCATSRDRGETQYFGPGTRLLVL.

This clone was seen more than once but under ten times. J is TRBJ2-2 and V is TRBV6-4; a weak D match, TRBD1 (6 bases). The CDR3 extends over 14 amino acids. Germline V gene sequence: CDR1 MRHNA, CDR2 SNTAGT. With 4 bases removed from V and 0 bases from J, the gap between germline ends came to 6 bases. CDR3 in amino acids: CASSGDTNTGELFF. CDR3 nucleotides: TGTGCCAGCAGTGGGGACACGAACACCGGGGAGCTGTTTTTT.